This T cell receptor (beta chain) was identified during a study of shared clonotypes between healthy human individuals. Original processing notes: ImmunoSEQ only sent back junction sequences with no quality scores, so filtering was done differently. The repertoire was sequenced with immunoSEQ multiplex PCR; TCRdb's copy has only in-frame clones and lacks some. The V and J calls and clone size are taken from that table; D and trimming were inferred from the DNA. Of roughly 650,000 clones listed, about 95% were seen once; the top ten hold roughly 0.1%. Between the trimmed V and J ends, which lost 5 bases and 4 bases, there was a span of 19 bases. Germline assignment: CDR1 LGHNT and CDR2 FRNRAP. The CDR3 has 16 amino acids. Concerning this clone itself: The antigen is unknown.

In the naive CD8 group, cells lacked CD45RO and were positively selected for CCR7, so terminally differentiated effector memory CD45RA+ cells were left out. Study-wide results and caveats: A limitation of the genetic and exposure-history diversity represented arose from few donors.

The origin of this receptor is a woman in her twenties or thirties in good health. The chain uses TRBV12-5 and TRBJ2-3, with D maybe TRBD1 (5 bases). Source material: naive CD8+ T cells sorted from blood. CDR3 residues: CASGTNDQGLPDTQYF. The CDR3, as DNA: TGTGCTAGTGGTACGAACGATCAGGGCCTCCCAGATACGCAGTATTTT. Full variable domain (outside the CDR3, taken from reference TRBV12-5 and TRBJ2-3): DARVTQTPRHKVTEMGQEVTMRCQPILGHNTVFWYRQTMMQGLELLAYFRNRAPLDDSGMPKDRFSAEMPDATLATLKIQPSEPRDSAVYFCASGTNDQGLPDTQYFGPGTRLTVL.